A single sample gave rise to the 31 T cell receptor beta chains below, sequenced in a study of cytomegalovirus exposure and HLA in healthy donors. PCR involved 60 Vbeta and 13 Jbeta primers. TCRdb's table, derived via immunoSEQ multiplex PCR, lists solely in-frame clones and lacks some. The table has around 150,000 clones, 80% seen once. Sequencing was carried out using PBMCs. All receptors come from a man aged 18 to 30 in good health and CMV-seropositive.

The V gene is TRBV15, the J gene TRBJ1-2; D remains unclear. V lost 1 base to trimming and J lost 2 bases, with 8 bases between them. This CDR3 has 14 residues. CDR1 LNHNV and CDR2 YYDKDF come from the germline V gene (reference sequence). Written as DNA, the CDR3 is TGTGCCACCAGCAGAGGACGGGAAAACTATGGCTACACCTTC. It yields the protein CATSRGRENYGYTF.

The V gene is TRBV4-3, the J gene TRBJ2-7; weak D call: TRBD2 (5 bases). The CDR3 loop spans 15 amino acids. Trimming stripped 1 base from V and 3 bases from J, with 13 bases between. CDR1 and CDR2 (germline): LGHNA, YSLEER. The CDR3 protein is CASSQVANANYEQYF. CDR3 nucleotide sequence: TGCGCCAGCAGCCAAGTAGCGAACGCAAACTACGAGCAGTACTTC.

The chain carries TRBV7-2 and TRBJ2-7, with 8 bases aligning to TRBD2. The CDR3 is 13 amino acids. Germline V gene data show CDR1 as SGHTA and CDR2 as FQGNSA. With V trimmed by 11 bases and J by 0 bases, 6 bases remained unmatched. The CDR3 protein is CASGGPSSYEQYF. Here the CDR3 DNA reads TGTGCCTCGGGGGGGCCGAGCTCCTACGAGCAGTACTTC.

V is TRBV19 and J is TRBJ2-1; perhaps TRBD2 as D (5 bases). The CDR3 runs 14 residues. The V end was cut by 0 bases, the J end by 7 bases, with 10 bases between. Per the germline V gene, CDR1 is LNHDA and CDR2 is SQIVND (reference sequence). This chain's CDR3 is CASSIDGGGNEQFF. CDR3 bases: TGTGCCAGTAGTATAGATGGAGGTGGGAATGAGCAGTTCTTC.

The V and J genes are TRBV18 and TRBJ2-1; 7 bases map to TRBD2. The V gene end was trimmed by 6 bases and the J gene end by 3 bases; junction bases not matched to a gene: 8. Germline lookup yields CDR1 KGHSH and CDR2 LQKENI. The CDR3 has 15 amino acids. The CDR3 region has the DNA TGTGCCAGCTCGACCTCTGGGGGGGGCTACAATGAGCAGTTCTTC. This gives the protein CASSTSGGGYNEQFF.

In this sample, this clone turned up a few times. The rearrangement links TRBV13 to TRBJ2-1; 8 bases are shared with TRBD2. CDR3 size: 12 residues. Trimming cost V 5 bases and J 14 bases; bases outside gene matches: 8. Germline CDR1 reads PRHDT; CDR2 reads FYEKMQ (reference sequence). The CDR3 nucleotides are TGTGCCAGCAGCGGGGGGGGGACTAGTGAGTTCTTC. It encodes CASSGGGTSEFF. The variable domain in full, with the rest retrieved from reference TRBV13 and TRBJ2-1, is AAGVIQSPRHLIKEKRETATLKCYPIPRHDTVYWYQQGPGQDPQFLISFYEKMQSDKGSIPDRFSAQQFSDYHSELNMSSLELGDSALYFCASSGGGTSEFFGPGTRLTVL.

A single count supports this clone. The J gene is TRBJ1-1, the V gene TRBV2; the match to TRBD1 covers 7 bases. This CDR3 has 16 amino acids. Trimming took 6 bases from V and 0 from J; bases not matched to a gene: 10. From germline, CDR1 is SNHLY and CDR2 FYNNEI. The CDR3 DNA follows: TGTGCCAGCAGCACCCGAGGAACAGGGGTGAACACTGAAGCTTTCTTT. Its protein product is CASSTRGTGVNTEAFF.

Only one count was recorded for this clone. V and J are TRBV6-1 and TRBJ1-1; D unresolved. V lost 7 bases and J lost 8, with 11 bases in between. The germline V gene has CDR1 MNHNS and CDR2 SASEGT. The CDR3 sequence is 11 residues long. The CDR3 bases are TGTGCCAGCACTTACCAGTGGGAAGCTTTCTTT. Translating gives CASTYQWEAFF.

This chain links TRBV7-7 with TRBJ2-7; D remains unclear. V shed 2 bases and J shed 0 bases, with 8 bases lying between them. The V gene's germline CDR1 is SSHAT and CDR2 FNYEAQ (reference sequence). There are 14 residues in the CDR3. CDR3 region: CASSLSEDSYEQYF. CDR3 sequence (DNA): TGTGCCAGCAGCTTAAGTGAGGACTCCTACGAGCAGTACTTC.

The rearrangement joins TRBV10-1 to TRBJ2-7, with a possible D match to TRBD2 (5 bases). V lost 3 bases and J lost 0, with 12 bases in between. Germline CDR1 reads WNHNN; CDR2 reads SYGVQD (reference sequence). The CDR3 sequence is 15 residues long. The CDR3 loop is CASSDPTGSSYEQYF. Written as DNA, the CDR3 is TGCGCCAGCAGTGATCCCACGGGAAGCTCCTACGAGCAGTACTTC.

In DNA form, the CDR3 reads TGTGCCAGCAGAACATCACAGGGTCCTGGGGCCAACGTCCTGACTTTC. It yields the protein CASRTSQGPGANVLTF. The rearrangement joins TRBV13 to TRBJ2-6; TRBD1 might be the D (6 bases). CDR1 PRHDT and CDR2 FYEKMQ come from the germline V gene (reference sequence). The V end lost 6 bases, the J end lost 2 bases, and 14 bases lay between the germline ends. The length of the CDR3 is 16 residues.

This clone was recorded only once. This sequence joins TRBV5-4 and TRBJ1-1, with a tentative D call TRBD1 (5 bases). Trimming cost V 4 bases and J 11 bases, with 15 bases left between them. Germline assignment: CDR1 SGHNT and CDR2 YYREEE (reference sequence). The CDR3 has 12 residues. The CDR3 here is CASSPGRAEAFF. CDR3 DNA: TGTGCCAGCAGCCCAGGGAGGGCCGAGGCTTTCTTT.

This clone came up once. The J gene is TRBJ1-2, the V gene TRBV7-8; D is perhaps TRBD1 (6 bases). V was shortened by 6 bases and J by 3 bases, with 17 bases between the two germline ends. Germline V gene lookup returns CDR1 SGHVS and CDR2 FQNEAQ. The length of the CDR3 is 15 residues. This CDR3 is CASSPQRAGDYGYTF. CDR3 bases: TGTGCCAGCAGTCCCCAACGCGCAGGGGACTATGGCTACACCTTC.

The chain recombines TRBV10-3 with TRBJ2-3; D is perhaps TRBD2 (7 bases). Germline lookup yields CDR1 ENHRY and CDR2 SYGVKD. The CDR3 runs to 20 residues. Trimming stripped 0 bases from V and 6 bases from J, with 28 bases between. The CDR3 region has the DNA TGTGCCATCAGTGAGTCGTCTACTAGTGGGGGGGCCTGGTTCCAGGATACGCAGTATTTT. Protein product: CAISESSTSGGAWFQDTQYF.

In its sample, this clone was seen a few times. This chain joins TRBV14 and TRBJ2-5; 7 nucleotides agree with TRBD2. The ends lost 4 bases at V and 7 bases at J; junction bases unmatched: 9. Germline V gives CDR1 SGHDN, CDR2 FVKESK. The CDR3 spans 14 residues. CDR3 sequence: CASSPGGGPGTQYF. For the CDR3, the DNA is TGTGCCAGCAGCCCCGGGGGAGGGCCGGGGACCCAGTACTTC.

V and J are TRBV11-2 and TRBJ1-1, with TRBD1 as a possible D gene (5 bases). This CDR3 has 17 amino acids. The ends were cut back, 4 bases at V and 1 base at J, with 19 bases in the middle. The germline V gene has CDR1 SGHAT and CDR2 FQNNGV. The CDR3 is CASSSYLQGFKNTEAFF. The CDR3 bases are TGTGCCAGCAGCTCGTACTTGCAGGGCTTTAAGAACACTGAAGCTTTCTTT.

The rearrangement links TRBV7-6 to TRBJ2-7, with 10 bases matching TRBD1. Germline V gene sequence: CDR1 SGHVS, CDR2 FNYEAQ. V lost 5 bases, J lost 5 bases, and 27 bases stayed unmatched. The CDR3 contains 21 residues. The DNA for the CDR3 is TGTGCCAGCAGCCTACCATCGGGACAGGGGAGTATGTCGGGAGAGGGGAACGAGCAGTACTTC. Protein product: CASSLPSGQGSMSGEGNEQYF.

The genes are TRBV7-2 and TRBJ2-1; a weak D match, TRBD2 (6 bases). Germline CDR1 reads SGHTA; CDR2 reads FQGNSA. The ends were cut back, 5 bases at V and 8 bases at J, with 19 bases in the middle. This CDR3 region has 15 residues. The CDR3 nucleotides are TGTGCCAGCAGCCCCTTTAGGGGAGGTATCGATGAGCAGTTCTTC. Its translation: CASSPFRGGIDEQFF.

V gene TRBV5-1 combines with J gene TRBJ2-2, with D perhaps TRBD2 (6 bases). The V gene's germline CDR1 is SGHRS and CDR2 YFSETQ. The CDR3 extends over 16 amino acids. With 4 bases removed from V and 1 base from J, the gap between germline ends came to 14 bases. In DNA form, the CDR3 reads TGCGCCAGCAGCCCCCCGGGACTGGGGAACACCGGGGAGCTGTTTTTT. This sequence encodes CASSPPGLGNTGELFF.

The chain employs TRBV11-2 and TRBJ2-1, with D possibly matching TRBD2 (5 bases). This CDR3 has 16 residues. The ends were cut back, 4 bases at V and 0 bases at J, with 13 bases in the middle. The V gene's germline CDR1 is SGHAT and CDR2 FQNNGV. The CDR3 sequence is CASSSYLAPSYNEQFF. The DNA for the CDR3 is TGTGCCAGCAGCTCATACTTAGCGCCCTCCTACAATGAGCAGTTCTTC.

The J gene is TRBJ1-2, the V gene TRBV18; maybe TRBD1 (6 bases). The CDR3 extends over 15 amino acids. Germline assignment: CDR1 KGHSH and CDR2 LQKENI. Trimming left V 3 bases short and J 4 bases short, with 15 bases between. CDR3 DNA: TGTGCCAGCTCACCCGGACAGACACCAATCTATGGCTACACCTTC. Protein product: CASSPGQTPIYGYTF.

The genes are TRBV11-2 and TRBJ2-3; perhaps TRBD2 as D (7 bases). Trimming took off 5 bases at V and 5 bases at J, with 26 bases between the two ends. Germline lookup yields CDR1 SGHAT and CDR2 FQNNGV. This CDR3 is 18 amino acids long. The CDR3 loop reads CASSPSMLVGGPGDTQYF. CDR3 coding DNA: TGTGCCAGCAGCCCTAGTATGTTAGTGGGGGGGCCAGGAGATACGCAGTATTTT.

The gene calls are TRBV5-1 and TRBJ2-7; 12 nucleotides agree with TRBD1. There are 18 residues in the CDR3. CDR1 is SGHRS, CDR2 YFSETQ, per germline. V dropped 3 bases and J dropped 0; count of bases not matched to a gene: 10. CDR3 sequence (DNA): TGCGCCAGCAGCTGGTGGGGGACAGGGGGCCTCAGCTCCTACGAGCAGTACTTC. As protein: CASSWWGTGGLSSYEQYF.

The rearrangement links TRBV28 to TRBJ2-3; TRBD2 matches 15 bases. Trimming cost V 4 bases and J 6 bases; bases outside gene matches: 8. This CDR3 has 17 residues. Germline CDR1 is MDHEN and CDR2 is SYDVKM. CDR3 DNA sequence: TGTGCCAGCAGTTCCTGGACTAGCGGGAGGGCGAGCGATACGCAGTATTTT. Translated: CASSSWTSGRASDTQYF.

The CDR3 DNA is TGTGCCAGCAGTTCAGGACTAGCGGGGGCCTACGAGCAGTACTTC. The encoded protein is CASSSGLAGAYEQYF. The chain carries TRBV27 and TRBJ2-7; 13 bases line up with TRBD2. Germline V lookup: CDR1 MNHEY, CDR2 SMNVEV (reference sequence). The CDR3 totals 15 residues. The trim removed 4 bases at V and 2 bases at J, leaving 2 bases unmatched.

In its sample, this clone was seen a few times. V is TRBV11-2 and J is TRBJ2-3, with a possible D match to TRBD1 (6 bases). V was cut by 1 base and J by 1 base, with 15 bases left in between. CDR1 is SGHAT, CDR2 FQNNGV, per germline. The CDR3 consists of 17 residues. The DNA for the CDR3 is TGTGCCAGCAGCTTAGTTGGACAGTTCCACCGCACAGATACGCAGTATTTT. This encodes CASSLVGQFHRTDTQYF.

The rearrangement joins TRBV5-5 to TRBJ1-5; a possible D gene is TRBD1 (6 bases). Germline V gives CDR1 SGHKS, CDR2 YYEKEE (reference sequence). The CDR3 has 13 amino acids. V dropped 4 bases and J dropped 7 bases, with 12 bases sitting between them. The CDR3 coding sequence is TGTGCCAGCAGCATCCGTGGACAGCAGCCCCAGCATTTT. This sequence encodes CASSIRGQQPQHF.

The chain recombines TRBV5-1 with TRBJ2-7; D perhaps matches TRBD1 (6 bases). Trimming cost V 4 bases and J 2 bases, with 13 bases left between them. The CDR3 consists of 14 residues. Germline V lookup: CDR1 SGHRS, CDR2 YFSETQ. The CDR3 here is CASSLTTGTYEQYF. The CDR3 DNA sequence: TGCGCCAGCAGCCTTACGACAGGTACCTACGAGCAGTACTTC.

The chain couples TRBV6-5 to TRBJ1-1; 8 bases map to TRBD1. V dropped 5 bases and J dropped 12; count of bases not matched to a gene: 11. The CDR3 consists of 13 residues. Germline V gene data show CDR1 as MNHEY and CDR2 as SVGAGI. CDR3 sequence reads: CASSPTGEVGTFF. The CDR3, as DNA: TGTGCCAGCAGTCCGACAGGGGAAGTAGGAACTTTCTTT.

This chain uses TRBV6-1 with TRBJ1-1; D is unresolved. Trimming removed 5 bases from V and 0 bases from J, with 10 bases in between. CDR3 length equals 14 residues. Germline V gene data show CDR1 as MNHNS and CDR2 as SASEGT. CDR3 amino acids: CASSFSGMNTEAFF. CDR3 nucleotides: TGTGCCAGCAGTTTCTCCGGGATGAACACTGAAGCTTTCTTT.

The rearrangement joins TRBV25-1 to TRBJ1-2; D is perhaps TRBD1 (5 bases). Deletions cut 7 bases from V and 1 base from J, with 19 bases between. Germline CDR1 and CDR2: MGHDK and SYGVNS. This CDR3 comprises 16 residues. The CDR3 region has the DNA TGTGCCAGCATGGGGTGGTCTAAGGACATTAACTATGGCTACACCTTC. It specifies CASMGWSKDINYGYTF.